The source of this TCR beta chain is a study of CD8+CD57+ T cells in acquired aplastic anemia. Overall study results and limits: Patients versus controls showed no significant CD8+ Simpson's diversity difference.

Genomic DNA was employed as the template in profiling TCR beta VDJ and CDR3. TCRdb re-called the reads through MiXCR, storing one row per CDR3 protein. This sample yields under 350,000 distinct CDR3 sequences, of which 45% to 65% are seen a single time; around 1.2% belongs to the top ten. In patients chosen for sequencing, flow cytometry had shown CD8+CD57+ cell expansion. Blood was sampled before the patients had received any therapy. This clonotype was observed many times. What it recognizes is unknown. Source material: sorted CD4+, CD8+, or CD8+CD57+ T cells (not recorded which) from PBMCs. This sequence was found in a human donor with aplastic anemia.

The CDR3 loop reads CAISESRTGGPQGYTF. The CDR3 DNA reads TGTGCCATCAGTGAGTCAAGGACAGGGGGCCCCCAAGGCTACACCTTC. The chain couples TRBV10-3 to TRBJ1-2, with 11 positions matching TRBD1. Germline loops: CDR1 ENHRY, CDR2 SYGVKD. This CDR3 region has 16 residues. Losses at the gene ends were 0 bases for V and 8 bases for J; bases not matched to a gene: 8.